A single sample gave rise to the 19 T cell receptor beta chains below, sequenced in a study of control samples from healthy donors and cancer patients. Using immunoSEQ multiplex PCR, the repertoire was profiled, and TCRdb retains in-frame clones only, with some absent. Of about 95,000 clones listed, about 85% were seen once; the top ten hold roughly a fifth. The sequenced material came from blood. These TCRs come from a man aged 25-40 years in good health.

The rearrangement joins TRBV25-1 to TRBJ2-1, with a possible D match to TRBD2 (6 bases). Trimming pared 4 bases from V and 6 bases from J, leaving 16 bases between. The CDR3 runs to 15 residues. The germline gives CDR1 MGHDK, CDR2 SYGVNS. CDR3 in DNA: TGTGCCAGCAGTGGGTCCGGGGGAAGGGGCAATGAGCAGTTCTTC. Amino acid sequence: CASSGSGGRGNEQFF. Drawing the rest from reference TRBV25-1 and TRBJ2-1, the complete variable domain is EADIYQTPRYLVIGTGKKITLECSQTMGHDKMYWYQQDPGMELHLIHYSYGVNSTEKGDLSSESTVSRIRTEHFPLTLESARPSHTSQYLCASSGSGGRGNEQFFGPGTRLTVL.

The chain employs TRBV5-8 and TRBJ1-5; D gene uncertain. V gave up 0 bases and J gave up 7 bases, with 5 bases separating them. CDR3 size: 12 residues. Germline lookup yields CDR1 SGHTS and CDR2 YDEGEE. The CDR3 here is CASSLDYQPQHF. In nucleotides, the CDR3 is TGTGCCAGCAGCTTGGATTACCAGCCCCAGCATTTT.

The chain has TRBV9 and TRBJ1-3; D gene unclear. Per the germline V gene, CDR1 is SGDLS and CDR2 is YYNGEE. CDR3 length: 14 amino acids. V was trimmed by 4 bases and J by 1 base, leaving 9 bases between them. The chain's CDR3 is CASSRVGSGNTIYF. CDR3 DNA sequence: TGTGCCAGCAGCAGGGTTGGTTCTGGAAACACCATATATTTT.

The chain employs TRBV3-1 (or the pseudogene TRBV3-2) and TRBJ2-6; tentative D call: TRBD2 (5 bases). V dropped 4 bases and J dropped 3 bases, with 7 bases sitting between them. Germline V gene sequence: CDR1 LGHDT, CDR2 YNNKEL (reference sequence). The CDR3 is made up of 14 amino acids. This CDR3 reads CASSLRDGANVLTF. The CDR3 bases are TGTGCCAGCAGCCTACGGGATGGGGCCAACGTCCTGACTTTC.

To note about this clone: At one end the junction does not follow the germline gene, possibly because of a read error. Additional DNA sequences in this sample encode the identical CDR3. The rearrangement uses TRBV7-2 and TRBJ1-6; D unclear. The V gene's germline CDR1 is SGHTA and CDR2 FQGNSA. The CDR3 is 16 amino acids. The CDR3 protein is CASSYRGRVLNSPLHF. The CDR3 region has the DNA TGTGCCAGCAGTTACCGGGGTCGGGTCCTTAATTCACCCCTCCACTTC.

The chain carries TRBV3-1 (or the pseudogene TRBV3-2) and TRBJ1-1, with a weak D call TRBD1 (6 bases). Deletions cut 4 bases from V and 2 bases from J, with 11 bases between. Germline lookup yields CDR1 LGHDT and CDR2 YNNKEL (reference sequence). The CDR3 consists of 14 residues. The CDR3 protein is CASSPTGPNTEAFF. CDR3 sequence (DNA): TGTGCCAGCAGCCCGACAGGCCCTAACACTGAAGCTTTCTTT.

This clone was counted between two and nine times. The chain joins TRBV2 to TRBJ1-5, with TRBD1 as a possible D gene (6 bases). V was pared by 5 bases and J by 7 bases, with 12 bases between. The CDR3 extends over 13 amino acids. In germline, CDR1 is SNHLY, CDR2 FYNNEI. CDR3 DNA: TGTGCCAGCAGTAAACAGGGTGGACAGCCCCAGCATTTT. Translating it yields CASSKQGGQPQHF.

The V and J genes are TRBV30 and TRBJ2-1; 8 nucleotides line up with TRBD2. Germline values: CDR1 GTSNPN, CDR2 SVGIG (reference sequence). The ends lost 4 bases at V and 3 bases at J; junction bases unmatched: 14. The CDR3 runs 17 residues. The CDR3 spells CAWTPGGLGPYYNEQFF. The CDR3 DNA sequence: TGTGCCTGGACCCCGGGGGGGTTAGGGCCTTACTACAATGAGCAGTTCTTC. Together with reference TRBV30 and TRBJ2-1, the CDR3 gives the full variable domain: SQTIHQWPATLVQPVGSPLSLECTVEGTSNPNLYWYRQAAGRGLQLLFYSVGIGQISSEVPQNLSASRPQDRQFILSSKKLLLSDSGFYLCAWTPGGLGPYYNEQFFGPGTRLTVL.

The chain uses TRBV28 and TRBJ2-7, with D uncertain. Germline lookup yields CDR1 MDHEN and CDR2 SYDVKM. V was trimmed by 6 bases and J by 6 bases, leaving 12 bases between them. There are 12 residues in the CDR3. CDR3 coding DNA: TGTGCCAGCAGCTTCCATGAAGGCGAGCAGTACTTC. It specifies CASSFHEGEQYF.

The chain links TRBV15 to TRBJ2-3; 7 nucleotides agree with TRBD2. V trimming: 5 bases; J trimming: 2 bases; junction bases outside the gene matches: 16. This CDR3 spans 18 amino acids. In germline, CDR1 is LNHNV, CDR2 YYDKDF (reference sequence). The CDR3 reads CATSSGGREPSFTDTQYF. The CDR3 bases are TGTGCCACCAGCTCCGGGGGGAGGGAGCCGTCCTTCACAGATACGCAGTATTTT.

The chain couples TRBV12-5 to TRBJ2-2; 7 bases map to TRBD1. The J segment lost 4 bases and the V segment lost 3 bases, leaving 11 bases of the junction unmatched. CDR1 and CDR2 (germline): LGHNT, FRNRAP. This CDR3 comprises 17 residues. CDR3 sequence reads: CASGFFRDRGPTGELFF. CDR3 nucleotides: TGTGCTAGTGGTTTCTTCCGGGACAGAGGCCCCACCGGGGAGCTGTTTTTT.

This chain connects TRBV18 to TRBJ1-6; TRBD1 aligns across 7 bases. Germline V CDR1 and CDR2: KGHSH, LQKENI. This CDR3 is built from 15 residues. V was clipped by 4 bases and J by 6 bases; unmatched bases: 6. The CDR3 coding sequence is TGTGCCAGCTCACTCACAGGGGACGGTAATTCACCCCTCCACTTT. This translates into CASSLTGDGNSPLHF.

This chain joins TRBV10-3 and TRBJ2-5; D gene uncertain. V lost 0 bases to trimming and J lost 4 bases, with 3 bases between them. Per the germline V gene, CDR1 is ENHRY and CDR2 is SYGVKD. The CDR3 has 12 amino acids. Here the CDR3 reads CAISESSETQYF. DNA for the CDR3: TGTGCCATCAGTGAGTCCTCAGAGACCCAGTACTTC.

This sequence joins TRBV29-1 and TRBJ1-2; 10 positions agree with TRBD1. Germline CDR1 is SQVTM and CDR2 is ANQGSEA. CDR3 length: 15 amino acids. Trimming cost V 4 bases and J 1 base; bases outside gene matches: 6. CDR3: CSVGGDRGINYGYTF. CDR3 nucleotide sequence: TGCAGCGTTGGGGGGGACAGGGGAATTAACTATGGCTACACCTTC.

The sample holds one count of this clone. The V and J genes are TRBV20-1 and TRBJ1-2, with TRBD1 identical over 7 bases. With 3 bases clipped from V and 7 bases from J, the junction kept 8 bases outside the gene matches. The CDR3 sequence is 13 residues long. Germline V gene data show CDR1 as DFQATT and CDR2 as SNEGSKA (reference sequence). CDR3 residues: CSASISRGIGYTF. The CDR3 DNA reads TGCAGTGCTAGTATCTCCAGGGGGATTGGCTACACCTTC.

The rearrangement links TRBV9 to TRBJ2-3, with TRBD2 as a possible D gene (7 bases). V gave up 9 bases and J gave up 3 bases, with 17 bases separating them. The CDR3 contains 14 residues. The germline CDR1 and CDR2 sequences are SGDLS and YYNGEE. The CDR3 DNA follows: TGTGCCACCGGGGGCGGGGGCCCAACAGATACGCAGTATTTT. Translating gives CATGGGGPTDTQYF.

This chain links TRBV2 with TRBJ2-3; weak D call: TRBD1 (6 bases). V was cut by 5 bases and J by 3 bases, with 21 bases left in between. From germline, CDR1 is SNHLY and CDR2 FYNNEI. The CDR3 is made up of 17 amino acids. Here the CDR3 reads CASSRPQVGATTDTQYF. Here the CDR3 DNA reads TGTGCCAGCAGTAGACCCCAAGTGGGGGCAACAACAGATACGCAGTATTTT. Supplemented by reference TRBV2 and TRBJ2-3, the full variable domain reads EPEVTQTPSHQVTQMGQEVILRCVPISNHLYFYWYRQILGQKVEFLVSFYNNEISEKSEIFDDQFSVERPDGSNFTLKIRSTKLEDSAMYFCASSRPQVGATTDTQYFGPGTRLTVL.

The rearrangement uses TRBV19 and TRBJ1-5; a weak D match, TRBD1 (5 bases). The CDR3 is 14 residues long. Germline-derived CDR1 and CDR2 are LNHDA and SQIVND (reference sequence). The germline V and J ends were trimmed by 3 bases and 5 bases, with 11 bases remaining between them. CDR3 residues: CASSMGVGDQPQHF. The CDR3 nucleotides read TGTGCCAGTAGTATGGGGGTTGGGGATCAGCCCCAGCATTTT.

The table lists this clone with a count of one. The rearrangement links TRBV7-9 to TRBJ2-7; 7 bases are a match to TRBD2. The CDR3 runs 17 residues. Losses at the gene ends were 5 bases for V and 4 bases for J; bases not matched to a gene: 17. Per germline, CDR1 SEHNR and CDR2 FQNEAQ (reference sequence). CDR3 region: CASSPYYRGLDRYEQYF. In DNA, the CDR3 is TGTGCCAGCAGCCCTTACTATCGAGGACTAGATCGATACGAGCAGTACTTC.